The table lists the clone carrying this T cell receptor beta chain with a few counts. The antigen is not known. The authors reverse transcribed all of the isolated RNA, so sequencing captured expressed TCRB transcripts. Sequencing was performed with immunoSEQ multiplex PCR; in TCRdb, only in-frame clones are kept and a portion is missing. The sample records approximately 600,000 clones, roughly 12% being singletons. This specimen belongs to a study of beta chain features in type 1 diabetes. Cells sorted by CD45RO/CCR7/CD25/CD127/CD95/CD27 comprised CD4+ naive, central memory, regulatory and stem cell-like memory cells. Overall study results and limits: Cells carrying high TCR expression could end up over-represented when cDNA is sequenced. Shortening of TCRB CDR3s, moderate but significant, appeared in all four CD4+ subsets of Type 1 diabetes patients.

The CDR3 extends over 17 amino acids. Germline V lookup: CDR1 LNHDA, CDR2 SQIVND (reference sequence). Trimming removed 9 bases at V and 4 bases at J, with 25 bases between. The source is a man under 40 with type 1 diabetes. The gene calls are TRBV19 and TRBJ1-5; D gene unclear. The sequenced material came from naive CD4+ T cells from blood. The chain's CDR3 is CASEYGRLEGWNQPQHF. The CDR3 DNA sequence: TGTGCCAGCGAGTATGGAAGATTGGAGGGATGGAATCAGCCCCAGCATTTT.